This TCR beta chain was sequenced during a study of cytomegalovirus exposure and HLA in healthy donors. This PCR relied on a set of 60 Vbeta primers and 13 Jbeta primers. Only in-frame clones appear in the TCRdb table, and some are missing; sequencing was by immunoSEQ multiplex PCR. Here the sample spans over 100,000 clones, approximately 70% being singletons. CDR1 SQVTM and CDR2 ANQGSEA come from the germline V gene. CDR3 size: 15 residues. A remark on this clone: As yet, its antigen is unknown. At one of its ends the junction is not consistent with the germline gene, which may arise from a read error.

Study-wide points: Reports state that TCR beta sequences accurately predicted most subjects' HLA-A and HLA-B alleles. Serostatus for CMV was the only available immune exposure information. Later analysis associated a missense DCLRE1C variant with TCR beta V- and J-gene trimming.

This TCR came from a man aged 25-45 years in good health and CMV-seropositive. Specimen: PBMCs. The gene calls are TRBV29-1 and TRBJ1-4; D not resolved. CDR3 DNA sequence: TGCAGCGTTGAAGGAGAGCGCAGTCCTAATGAAAGACTGTTTTTT. Its protein is CSVEGERSPNERLFF.